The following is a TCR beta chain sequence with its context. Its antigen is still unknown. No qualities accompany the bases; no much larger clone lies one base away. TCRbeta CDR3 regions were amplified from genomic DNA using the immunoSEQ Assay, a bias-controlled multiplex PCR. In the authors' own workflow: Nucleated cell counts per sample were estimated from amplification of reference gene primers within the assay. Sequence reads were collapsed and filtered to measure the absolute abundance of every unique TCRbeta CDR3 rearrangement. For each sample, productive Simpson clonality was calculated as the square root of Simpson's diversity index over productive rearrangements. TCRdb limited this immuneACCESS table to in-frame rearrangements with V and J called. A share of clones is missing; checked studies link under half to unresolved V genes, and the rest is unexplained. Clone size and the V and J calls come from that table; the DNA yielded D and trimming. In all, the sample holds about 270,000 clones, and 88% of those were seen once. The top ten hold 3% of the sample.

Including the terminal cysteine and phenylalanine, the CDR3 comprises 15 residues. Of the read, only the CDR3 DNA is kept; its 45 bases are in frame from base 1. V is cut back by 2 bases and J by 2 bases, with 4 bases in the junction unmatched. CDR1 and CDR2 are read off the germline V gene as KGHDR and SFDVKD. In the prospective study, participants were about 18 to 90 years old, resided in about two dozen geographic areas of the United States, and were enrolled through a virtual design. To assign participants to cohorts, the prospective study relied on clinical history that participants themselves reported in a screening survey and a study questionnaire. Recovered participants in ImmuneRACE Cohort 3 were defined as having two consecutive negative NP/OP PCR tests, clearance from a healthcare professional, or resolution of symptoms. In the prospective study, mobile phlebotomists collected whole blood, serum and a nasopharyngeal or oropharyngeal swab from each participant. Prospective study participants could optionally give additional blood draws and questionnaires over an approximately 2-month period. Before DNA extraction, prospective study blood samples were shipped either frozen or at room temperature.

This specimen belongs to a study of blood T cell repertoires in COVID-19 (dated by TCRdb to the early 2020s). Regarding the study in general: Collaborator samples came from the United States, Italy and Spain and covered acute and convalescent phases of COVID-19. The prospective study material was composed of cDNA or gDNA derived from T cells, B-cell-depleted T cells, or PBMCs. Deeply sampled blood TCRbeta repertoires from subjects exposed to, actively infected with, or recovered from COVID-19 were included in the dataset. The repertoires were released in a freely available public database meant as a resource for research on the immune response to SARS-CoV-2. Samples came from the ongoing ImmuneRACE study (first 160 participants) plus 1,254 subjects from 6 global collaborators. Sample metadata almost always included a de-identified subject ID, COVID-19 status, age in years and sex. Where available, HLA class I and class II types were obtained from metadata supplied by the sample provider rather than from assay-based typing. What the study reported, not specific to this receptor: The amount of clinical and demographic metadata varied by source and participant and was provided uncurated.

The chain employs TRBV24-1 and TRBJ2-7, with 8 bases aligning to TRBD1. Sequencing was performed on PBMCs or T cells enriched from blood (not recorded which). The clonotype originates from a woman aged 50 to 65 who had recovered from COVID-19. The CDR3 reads CATSDSGTGAYEQYF. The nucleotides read TGTGCCACCAGTGATTCTGGGACAGGAGCCTACGAGCAGTACTTC.